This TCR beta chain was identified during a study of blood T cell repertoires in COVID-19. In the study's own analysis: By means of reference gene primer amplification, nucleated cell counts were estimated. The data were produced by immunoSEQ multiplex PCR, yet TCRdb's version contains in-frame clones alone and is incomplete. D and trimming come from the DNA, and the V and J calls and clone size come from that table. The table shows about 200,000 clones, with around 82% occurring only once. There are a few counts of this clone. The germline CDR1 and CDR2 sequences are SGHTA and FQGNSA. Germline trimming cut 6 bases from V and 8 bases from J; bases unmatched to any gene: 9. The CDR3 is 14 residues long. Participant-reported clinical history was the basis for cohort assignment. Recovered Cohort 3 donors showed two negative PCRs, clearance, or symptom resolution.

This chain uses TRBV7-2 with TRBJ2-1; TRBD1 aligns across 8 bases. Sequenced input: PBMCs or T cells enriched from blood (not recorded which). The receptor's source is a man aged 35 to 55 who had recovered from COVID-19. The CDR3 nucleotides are TGTGCCAGCAGTTCGGACAGGGCGTGGGATGAGCAGTTCTTC. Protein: CASSSDRAWDEQFF.